These 20 T cell receptor beta chains share one sample of origin, sequenced in a study of T cell repertoires in cytomegalovirus infection. TCRdb re-called the reads through MiXCR, storing one row per CDR3 protein. The table includes tens of thousands of distinct CDR3 sequences, roughly half detected once. No antigen is known for these receptors. This specimen was CD8+ T cells from cultured PBMCs, taken from culture after CMV antigen stimulation. Receptor source: a human donor in good health (CMV status not recorded). Some clones in this sample may be carry-over from other donors' samples.

V and J are TRBV27 and TRBJ1-5, with 10 bases fitting TRBD1. CDR1 is MNHEY and CDR2 is SMNVEV in the germline V gene (reference sequence). The CDR3 has 15 residues. J gave up 6 bases and V 7 bases, and 9 bases lay outside the gene matches. The CDR3 DNA reads as TGTGCCAGCAAATTCACGACAGGGGGCGGTCAGCCCCAGCATTTT. Protein sequence: CASKFTTGGGQPQHF.

The J gene is TRBJ1-1, the V gene TRBV6-6; D remains unclear. CDR1 and CDR2 (germline): MNHNY, SVGAGI (reference sequence). V was pared by 6 bases and J by 1 base, with 6 bases between. CDR3 length: 12 residues. This CDR3 is CASRTGNTEAFF. For the CDR3, the DNA is TGTGCCAGCAGGACGGGGAACACTGAAGCTTTCTTT.

This clonotype turned up a few times. The gene calls are TRBV19 and TRBJ2-1; 7 positions match TRBD2. The germline V gene has CDR1 LNHDA and CDR2 SQIVND (reference sequence). This CDR3 has 15 residues. Trimming at V came to 2 bases and at J to 0 bases, leaving 1 base not matched to a gene. CDR3 coding DNA: TGTGCCAGTAGTATAAGCGGGATCTCCTACAATGAGCAGTTCTTC. As protein: CASSISGISYNEQFF.

The CDR3 nucleotides read TGTGCCAGCAGTCCTCGACAGGGCGGGAACACTGAAGCTTTCTTT. Translated: CASSPRQGGNTEAFF. This chain joins TRBV28 and TRBJ1-1, with 7 bases that match TRBD1. Germline-derived CDR1 and CDR2 are MDHEN and SYDVKM. The length of the CDR3 is 15 residues. V lost 5 bases to trimming and J lost 1 base; unmatched junction nucleotides: 7. The whole variable domain, filled in from reference TRBV28 and TRBJ1-1, reads DVKVTQSSRYLVKRTGEKVFLECVQDMDHENMFWYRQDPGLGLRLIYFSYDVKMKEKGDIPEGYSVSREKKERFSLILESASTNQTSMYLCASSPRQGGNTEAFFGQGTRLTVV.

This clonotype came up a few times. The chain links TRBV28 to TRBJ2-3, with 8 bases identical to TRBD1. V lost 5 bases, J lost 3 bases, and 10 bases stayed unmatched. The CDR3 contains 16 residues. The germline CDR1 and CDR2 sequences are MDHEN and SYDVKM. The CDR3 bases are TGTGCCAGCAGTAGTCCGGACAGGGATCCGACAGATACGCAGTATTTT. Amino acids: CASSSPDRDPTDTQYF.

This clonotype was counted between two and nine times. The chain has TRBV7-3 and TRBJ1-1, with a tentative D call TRBD1 (5 bases). Germline loops: CDR1 SGHTA, CDR2 FQGTGA. Trimming shortened V by 5 bases and J by 1 base, and 17 bases separated the two germline ends. The CDR3 has 16 amino acids. The CDR3 sequence is CASSRLLRGQNTEAFF. CDR3 coding DNA: TGTGCCAGCAGCCGCCTTTTGAGGGGCCAGAACACTGAAGCTTTCTTT.

This clonotype was seen only a few times. The gene calls are TRBV7-9 and TRBJ2-1, with TRBD1 matching 8 bases. The CDR3 runs to 13 residues. Germline assignment: CDR1 SEHNR and CDR2 FQNEAQ (reference sequence). The V segment lost 5 bases and the J segment 10 bases; nucleotides outside the gene matches: 7. CDR3 loop: CASSPQGGKEQFF. CDR3 nucleotides: TGTGCCAGCAGCCCACAGGGGGGTAAAGAGCAGTTCTTC.

In this sample, this clonotype turned up a few times. The V call is TRBV28, the J call TRBJ2-7; D not certain. The CDR3 length is 11 residues. Germline assignment: CDR1 MDHEN and CDR2 SYDVKM. V was cut by 4 bases and J by 5 bases, with 6 bases left in between. CDR3 amino acids: CASSWVDEQYF. The CDR3 region has the DNA TGTGCCAGCAGTTGGGTGGACGAGCAGTACTTC.

This clonotype showed up just a few times. The chain has TRBV7-2 and TRBJ2-5; D possibly uses TRBD1 or TRBD2 (5 bases each). Germline V gene data show CDR1 as SGHTA and CDR2 as FQGNSA. The CDR3 totals 14 residues. The ends were cut back, 4 bases at V and 2 bases at J, with 11 bases in the middle. Here the CDR3 reads CASSSPGRQETQYF. The CDR3 region has the DNA TGTGCCAGCAGCTCGCCGGGACGGCAAGAGACCCAGTACTTC. Drawing the rest from reference TRBV7-2 and TRBJ2-5, the complete variable domain is GAGVSQSPSNKVTEKGKDVELRCDPISGHTALYWYRQSLGQGLEFLIYFQGNSAPDKSGLPSDRFSAERTGGSVSTLTIQRTQQEDSAVYLCASSSPGRQETQYFGPGTRLLVL.

Only a few counts were recorded for this clonotype. The J gene is TRBJ2-6, the V gene TRBV29-1; D is perhaps TRBD1 (6 bases). V dropped 3 bases and J dropped 0 bases, with 9 bases sitting between them. Germline CDR1 reads SQVTM; CDR2 reads ANQGSEA. The CDR3 loop spans 15 amino acids. The CDR3 protein is CSVDRGSSGANVLTF. CDR3 DNA sequence: TGCAGCGTTGACAGGGGAAGCTCTGGGGCCAACGTCCTGACTTTC.

V gene TRBV7-2 combines with J gene TRBJ1-1, with TRBD1 matching over 8 bases. The germline CDR1 and CDR2 sequences are SGHTA and FQGNSA. J was trimmed by 2 bases and V by 1 base; bases with no gene match: 6. CDR3 length equals 16 residues. This chain's CDR3 is CASSLEAGGFNTEAFF. The CDR3 DNA sequence: TGTGCCAGCAGCTTAGAGGCAGGGGGCTTTAACACTGAAGCTTTCTTT.

The chain uses TRBV12-3 or TRBV12-4 and TRBJ1-6; D unclear. V was cut by 1 base and J by 10 bases, with 5 bases left in between. This CDR3 is built from 12 residues. The CDR3: CASSLGGSPLHF. CDR3 nucleotides: TGTGCCAGCAGTTTAGGGGGATCACCCCTCCACTTT.

This clonotype was detected only once. The V and J genes are TRBV4-2 and TRBJ2-7; 9 nucleotides agree with TRBD2. The CDR3 extends over 13 amino acids. Germline V gene sequence: CDR1 LGHNA, CDR2 YNFKEQ. Unmatched junction bases numbered 2, after V lost 1 base and J lost 7 bases. CDR3 in amino acids: CASSQGGRGEQYF. CDR3 coding DNA: TGTGCCAGCAGCCAAGGCGGGAGGGGTGAGCAGTACTTC.

This chain connects TRBV12-3 or TRBV12-4 to TRBJ1-1; D not resolved. The CDR3 contains 13 residues. V gave up 5 bases and J gave up 5 bases, with 12 bases separating them. The CDR3 is CASSQSRKTEAFF. CDR3 sequence (DNA): TGTGCCAGCAGTCAGTCCCGTAAGACTGAAGCTTTCTTT.

CDR3 sequence: CASSLLGNYGYTF. DNA of the CDR3: TGTGCCAGCAGCTTGCTCGGTAACTATGGCTACACCTTC. The chain joins TRBV5-5 to TRBJ1-2; D gene ambiguous. Trimming took 1 base from V and 1 from J, leaving 5 bases between them. Germline V gene lookup returns CDR1 SGHKS and CDR2 YYEKEE (reference sequence). CDR3 length equals 13 residues.

The gene calls are TRBV14 and TRBJ2-3; D gene uncertain. The CDR3 loop spans 14 amino acids. The V end lost 3 bases, the J end lost 0 bases, and 7 bases lay between the germline ends. Germline V gene sequence: CDR1 SGHDN, CDR2 FVKESK. CDR3 bases: TGTGCCAGCAGCCACCCAGCTAGCACAGATACGCAGTATTTT. This sequence encodes CASSHPASTDTQYF.

The V gene is TRBV11-2, the J gene TRBJ2-7; no clear D. The CDR3 contains 12 residues. Trimming removed 4 bases from V and 6 bases from J, with 10 bases in between. Per germline, CDR1 SGHAT and CDR2 FQNNGV. As DNA, the CDR3 is TGTGCCAGCAGCTCCCCCTGGGGCGAGCAGTACTTC. Translation gives CASSSPWGEQYF. The full variable domain, rest sourced from reference TRBV11-2 and TRBJ2-7, is EAGVAQSPRYKIIEKRQSVAFWCNPISGHATLYWYQQILGQGPKLLIQFQNNGVVDDSQLPKDRFSAERLKGVDSTLKIQPAKLEDSAVYLCASSSPWGEQYFGPGTRLTVT.

The rearrangement links TRBV6-5 to TRBJ2-7; TRBD1 aligns across 7 bases. CDR1 MNHEY and CDR2 SVGAGI come from the germline V gene. The CDR3 is made up of 15 amino acids. The ends lost 5 bases at V and 0 bases at J; junction bases unmatched: 7. The CDR3 DNA is TGTGCCAGCAGTCTGACCGGGACAGTCTCCTACGAGCAGTACTTC. Its translation: CASSLTGTVSYEQYF.

The rearrangement links TRBV6-1 to TRBJ2-7; unclear D gene. With 2 bases removed from V and 1 base from J, the gap between germline ends came to 12 bases. Germline CDR1 and CDR2: MNHNS and SASEGT. The CDR3 is 15 amino acids. The CDR3 region has the DNA TGTGCCAGCAGTGAACGACGGACGAAATCCTACGAGCAGTACTTC. Protein: CASSERRTKSYEQYF.

The table lists this clonotype with a few counts. The J gene is TRBJ2-5, the V gene TRBV7-3; perhaps TRBD2 as D (8 bases). Deletions cut 4 bases from V and 5 bases from J, with 23 bases between. The germline V gene has CDR1 SGHTA and CDR2 FQGTGA. The CDR3 contains 17 residues. The CDR3 is CASSSSGGLGGGETQYF. In DNA, the CDR3 is TGTGCCAGCAGCTCCTCAGGGGGACTAGGTGGGGGTGAGACCCAGTACTTC.